This entry concerns a single T cell receptor beta chain. Antigen: not known. The source of the sample is a study of blood T cells in healthy people across ages. Points from the study as a whole: Both naive CD4+ cell counts and diversity were greater in long-lived donors than in aged donors.

The second PCR ran roughly 6 to 11 cycles with a sample-barcoded 5' primer and J-beta primers. One entry per CDR3 protein, called by TCRdb with MiXCR from the 5' RACE reads. Here the sample spans about 1,800,000 distinct CDR3 sequences, under 30% being singletons. The CDR3 extends over 13 amino acids. V was cut by 7 bases and J by 6 bases, with 17 bases left in between. Germline CDR1 is SQVTM and CDR2 is ANQGSEA. Healthy Caucasians from Russia aged roughly 6 to 95 served as donors. The TCR comes from a woman in her 30s in good health. The sequencing input was blood. This chain uses TRBV29-1 with TRBJ2-3, with D possibly matching TRBD2 (6 bases). The CDR3 nucleotides read TGCAGCGCCGCGGGATTTCTGGTGGATACGCAGTATTTT. This translates into CSAAGFLVDTQYF.